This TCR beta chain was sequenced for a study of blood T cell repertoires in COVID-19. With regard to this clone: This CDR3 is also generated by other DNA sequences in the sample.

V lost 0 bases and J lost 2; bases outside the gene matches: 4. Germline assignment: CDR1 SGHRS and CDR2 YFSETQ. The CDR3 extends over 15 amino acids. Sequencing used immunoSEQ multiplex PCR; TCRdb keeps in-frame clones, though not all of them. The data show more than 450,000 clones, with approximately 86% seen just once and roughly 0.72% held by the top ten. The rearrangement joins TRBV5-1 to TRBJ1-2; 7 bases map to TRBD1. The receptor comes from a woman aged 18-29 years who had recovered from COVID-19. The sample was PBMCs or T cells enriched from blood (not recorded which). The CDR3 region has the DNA TGCGCCAGCAGCTTGGGACAGGGAGCCAACTATGGCTACACCTTC. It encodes CASSLGQGANYGYTF. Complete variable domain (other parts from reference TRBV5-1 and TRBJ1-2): KAGVTQTPRYLIKTRGQQVTLSCSPISGHRSVSWYQQTPGQGLQFLFEYFSETQRNKGNFPGRFSGRQFSNSRSEMNVSTLELGDSALYLCASSLGQGANYGYTFGSGTRLTVV.